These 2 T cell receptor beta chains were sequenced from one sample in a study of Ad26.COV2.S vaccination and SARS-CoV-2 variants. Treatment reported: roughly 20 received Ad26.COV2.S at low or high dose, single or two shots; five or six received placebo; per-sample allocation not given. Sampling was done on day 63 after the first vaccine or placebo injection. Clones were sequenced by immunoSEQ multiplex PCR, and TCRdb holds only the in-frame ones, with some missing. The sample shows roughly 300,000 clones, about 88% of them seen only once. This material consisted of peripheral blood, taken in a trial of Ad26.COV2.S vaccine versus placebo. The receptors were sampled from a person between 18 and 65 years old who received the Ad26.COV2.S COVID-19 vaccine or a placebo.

The chain's CDR3 is CASSLDETGGYGGYTF. CDR3 DNA sequence: TGTGCCAGCAGCTTGGATGAGACAGGGGGCTACGGTGGCTACACCTTC. This chain uses TRBV5-4 with TRBJ1-2; 10 bases match TRBD1. CDR3 length: 16 amino acids. V was clipped by 0 bases and J by 7 bases; unmatched bases: 9. Germline CDR1 is SGHNT and CDR2 is YYREEE (reference sequence).

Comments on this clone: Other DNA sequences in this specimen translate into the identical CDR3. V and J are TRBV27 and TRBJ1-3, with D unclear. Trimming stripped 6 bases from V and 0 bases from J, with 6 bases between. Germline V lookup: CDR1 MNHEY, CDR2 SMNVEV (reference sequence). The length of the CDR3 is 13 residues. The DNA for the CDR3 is TGTGCCAGCAGGCCGAGCTCTGGAAACACCATATATTTT. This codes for CASRPSSGNTIYF.